One sample yielded the 13 T cell receptor beta chains listed below, sequenced in a study of cytomegalovirus exposure and HLA in healthy donors (dated by TCRdb to the late 2010s). The library was produced with the immunoSEQ multiplex PCR assay. The table was pulled from immuneACCESS by TCRdb, which kept in-frame rearrangements only. Such tables lose some clones; where checked, under half of the loss comes from unresolved V genes, and the rest has no known cause. The table for this sample lists fewer than 90,000 clones; approximately 94% of them were counted only once. Approximately 3.4% of the sample belongs to the ten largest clones. The sequenced sample consisted of PBMCs. The receptors were sampled from a woman younger than 30 in good health and CMV-seropositive.

This chain uses TRBV10-3 with TRBJ1-5; 9 bases fit TRBD1. The CDR3 extends over 15 amino acids. Trimming cost V 3 bases and J 7 bases; bases outside gene matches: 7. Germline values: CDR1 ENHRY, CDR2 SYGVKD. As DNA, the CDR3 is TGTGCCATCAGTGAAGGGACAGGGCCGGACCAGCCCCAGCATTTT. Amino acids: CAISEGTGPDQPQHF.

This chain joins TRBV27 and TRBJ2-3; D is ambiguous. Germline lookup yields CDR1 MNHEY and CDR2 SMNVEV (reference sequence). The CDR3 totals 11 residues. The V and J ends lost 7 bases and 5 bases respectively, with 7 bases between them. CDR3 DNA sequence: TGTGCCAGCACTCGCGGAGATACGCAGTATTTT. Its translation: CASTRGDTQYF.

The V gene is TRBV9, the J gene TRBJ1-2, with 10 bases that match TRBD1. The trim removed 4 bases at V and 8 bases at J, leaving 8 bases unmatched. Germline V gene data show CDR1 as SGDLS and CDR2 as YYNGEE. The CDR3 extends over 14 amino acids. The DNA of the CDR3 is TGTGCCAGCAGCACCGGGACAGGGGTGCTAGGCTACACCTTC. Its protein is CASSTGTGVLGYTF.

This chain links TRBV18 with TRBJ1-1; 9 nucleotides match TRBD1. CDR3 size: 13 residues. The V gene's germline CDR1 is KGHSH and CDR2 LQKENI. V shed 6 bases, J shed 7 bases, and the junction held 6 bases outside the gene matches. The CDR3 region is CASSTGGGDEAFF. The DNA of the CDR3 is TGTGCCAGCTCCACAGGGGGCGGGGATGAAGCTTTCTTT.

V gene TRBV7-2 combines with J gene TRBJ2-7; tentatively, D is TRBD1 (5 bases). Germline V gene lookup returns CDR1 SGHTA and CDR2 FQGNSA. The CDR3 extends over 16 amino acids. Trimming removed 2 bases at V and 0 bases at J, with 14 bases between. The CDR3 DNA follows: TGTGCCAGCAGCTTAATGCCGACAGCGAGCTCCTACGAGCAGTACTTC. The encoded protein is CASSLMPTASSYEQYF.

The chain joins TRBV7-2 to TRBJ2-7, with no clear D. The CDR3 runs to 13 residues. The germline V gene has CDR1 SGHTA and CDR2 FQGNSA. The V end was cut by 5 bases, the J end by 2 bases, with 10 bases between. The DNA for the CDR3 is TGTGCCAGCAGCCAGAATCACGCCTACGAGCAGTACTTC. Residues: CASSQNHAYEQYF.

The chain carries TRBV19 and TRBJ1-2; D gene uncertain. Germline loops: CDR1 LNHDA, CDR2 SQIVND (reference sequence). The ends were cut back, 5 bases at V and 2 bases at J, with 18 bases in the middle. CDR3 length equals 16 residues. The CDR3 coding sequence is TGTGCCAGTAGTCCCTCCCGAGGGTTCAGAAACTATGGCTACACCTTC. Amino acid sequence: CASSPSRGFRNYGYTF.

The chain links TRBV6-1 to TRBJ1-5; a weak D match, TRBD1 (5 bases). Germline CDR1 MNHNS, CDR2 SASEGT. The germline V and J ends were trimmed by 10 bases and 2 bases, with 18 bases remaining between them. CDR3 length: 15 residues. CDR3 residues: CATTLGHFGNQPQHF. CDR3 DNA: TGTGCCACTACCTTAGGACATTTTGGCAATCAGCCCCAGCATTTT.

V is TRBV5-1 and J is TRBJ1-2; possible D gene TRBD1, 5 bases. Germline values: CDR1 SGHRS, CDR2 YFSETQ. The germline V and J ends were trimmed by 0 bases and 8 bases, with 26 bases remaining between them. This CDR3 region has 18 residues. CDR3 protein: CASSLAPNMGQGPIGYTF. CDR3 DNA sequence: TGCGCCAGCAGCTTGGCCCCAAATATGGGGCAGGGTCCTATAGGCTACACCTTC.

The genes are TRBV5-8 and TRBJ2-7; 9 bases map to TRBD1. After removal of 5 bases from V and 2 bases from J, the junction contained 20 bases not matched to a gene. Germline lookup yields CDR1 SGHTS and CDR2 YDEGEE. This CDR3 spans 19 amino acids. Here the CDR3 reads CASRDARFYRDRDPYEQYF. CDR3 sequence (DNA): TGTGCCAGCAGAGATGCCCGTTTCTACCGGGACAGGGACCCCTACGAGCAGTACTTC.

V and J are TRBV28 and TRBJ2-3; 13 bases line up with TRBD2. Germline V lookup: CDR1 MDHEN, CDR2 SYDVKM. J was trimmed by 4 bases and V by 5 bases; bases with no gene match: 6. The CDR3 has 16 residues. CDR3 in amino acids: CASSPVLAGGADTQYF. The CDR3, as DNA: TGTGCCAGCAGTCCAGTACTAGCGGGGGGGGCAGATACGCAGTATTTT. Combining the CDR3 with reference TRBV28 and TRBJ2-3 gives the whole variable domain DVKVTQSSRYLVKRTGEKVFLECVQDMDHENMFWYRQDPGLGLRLIYFSYDVKMKEKGDIPEGYSVSREKKERFSLILESASTNQTSMYLCASSPVLAGGADTQYFGPGTRLTVL.

This chain uses TRBV20-1 with TRBJ1-2; maybe TRBD1 (5 bases). Between the trimmed V and J ends, which lost 6 bases and 3 bases, there was a span of 5 bases. This CDR3 contains 10 residues. CDR1 is DFQATT, CDR2 SNEGSKA, per germline (reference sequence). CDR3 DNA sequence: TGCAGTGCAGGGGACTATGGCTACACCTTC. Amino acid sequence: CSAGDYGYTF.

In this sample, this clone turned up once. The V call is TRBV30, the J call TRBJ1-2; D perhaps matches TRBD1 (5 bases). CDR3 length equals 12 residues. With 0 bases removed from V and 6 bases from J, the gap between germline ends came to 8 bases. Germline assignment: CDR1 GTSNPN and CDR2 SVGIG (reference sequence). CDR3 sequence reads: CAWSVGGDGYTF. In nucleotides, the CDR3 is TGTGCCTGGAGTGTGGGAGGGGATGGCTACACCTTC.